These 9 T cell receptor beta chains were all obtained from the same sample, sequenced in a study of regulatory T cells in long-lasting Graves disease. The sample's time point: newly diagnosed GD, antithyroid drugs for less than 3 months. TCR sequences were obtained from RNA taken from PBMCs. Assembly of TCR beta libraries relied on iRepertoire HTBI primers together with Arm-PCR of CDR3 regions. TCRdb fed the multiplex PCR reads into MiXCR, producing one record per CDR3 protein. The sample records hundreds of thousands of distinct CDR3 sequences, approximately 16% being singletons. The data were also submitted as part of a second study, on T cells in Graves' hyperthyroidism and ophthalmopathy.

Source: peripheral blood mononuclear cells (PBMCs), taken at new diagnosis, from a patient treated with antithyroid drugs. The receptors originated from a man aged 40-50 years with Graves disease.

The V and J genes are TRBV6-1 and TRBJ1-2; D gene uncertain. This CDR3 spans 13 amino acids. CDR1 is MNHNS and CDR2 is SASEGT in the germline V gene. Trimming shortened V by 3 bases and J by 6 bases, and 11 bases separated the two germline ends. The CDR3 bases are TGTGCCAGCAGTGAGCAGGTGTTTAATGGCTACACCTTC. It specifies CASSEQVFNGYTF.

This chain links TRBV4-3 with TRBJ1-5; a weak D match, TRBD1 (6 bases). Germline loops: CDR1 LGHNA, CDR2 YSLEER. CDR3 length: 15 residues. Trimming removed 4 bases from V and 2 bases from J, with 12 bases in between. The CDR3 loop reads CASSPRQAGNQPQHF. The CDR3, as DNA: TGCGCCAGCAGCCCAAGACAGGCGGGCAATCAGCCCCAGCATTTT.

The chain joins TRBV7-2 to TRBJ2-6; D unclear. The V gene's germline CDR1 is SGHTA and CDR2 FQGNSA. V was shortened by 1 base and J by 0 bases, with 4 bases between the two germline ends. The CDR3 spans 15 residues. CDR3 bases: TGTGCCAGCAGCTTAGACGGCTCTGGGGCCAACGTCCTGACTTTC. The encoded protein is CASSLDGSGANVLTF.

Comments on this clonotype: Given a much more abundant clone one base away, this may be a read error. J is TRBJ2-7 and V is TRBV12-3 or TRBV12-4, with D perhaps being TRBD1 or TRBD2 (5 bases each). This CDR3 contains 15 residues. Trimming left V 2 bases short and J 9 bases short, with 20 bases between. The CDR3 spells CASSLMISARGGQYF. For the CDR3, the DNA is TGTGCCAGCAGTTTAATGATTTCCGCCCGGGGCGGGCAGTACTTC.

The rearrangement links TRBV28 to TRBJ1-1, with D unresolved. Germline V CDR1 and CDR2: MDHEN, SYDVKM. The CDR3 has 15 residues. V gave up 5 bases and J gave up 0 bases, with 13 bases separating them. CDR3 sequence reads: CASSPPQSMNTEAFF. The CDR3 coding sequence is TGTGCCAGCAGTCCTCCACAGAGCATGAACACTGAAGCTTTCTTT.

This sequence joins TRBV4-1 and TRBJ2-2; D remains unclear. There are 15 residues in the CDR3. The germline CDR1 and CDR2 sequences are MGHRA and YSYEKL. V lost 1 base and J 1 base, leaving 7 bases between the germline ends. The CDR3 bases are TGCGCCAGCAGCCAAGTGTGGCAGAACACCGGGGAGCTGTTTTTT. Protein: CASSQVWQNTGELFF.

The chain links TRBV4-1 to TRBJ1-6, with D possibly matching TRBD1 (6 bases). Germline CDR1 and CDR2: MGHRA and YSYEKL. CDR3 size: 17 residues. The V gene lost 6 bases and the J gene lost 0 bases, with 15 bases spanning the gap. CDR3 DNA sequence: TGCGCCAGCAGAGACATTTTGGGGGCCTCCTATAATTCACCCCTCCACTTT. This sequence encodes CASRDILGASYNSPLHF.

This clonotype was found many times. V usage is TRBV12-3 or TRBV12-4 and J usage is TRBJ2-3; 8 bases are shared with TRBD1. The trim removed 6 bases at V and 0 bases at J, leaving 5 bases unmatched. The CDR3 extends over 15 amino acids. The CDR3 reads CASSSDRGSTDTQYF. The CDR3 coding sequence is TGTGCCAGCAGCTCCGACAGGGGAAGCACAGATACGCAGTATTTT.

This clonotype was recorded at least ten times. This chain connects TRBV28 to TRBJ2-7; perhaps TRBD1 as D (6 bases). The CDR3 spans 14 residues. V was trimmed by 6 bases and J by 3 bases, leaving 15 bases between them. Germline V gene lookup returns CDR1 MDHEN and CDR2 SYDVKM. The CDR3: CASRSAGAIYEQYF. The CDR3 coding sequence is TGTGCCAGCAGGTCCGCAGGGGCCATCTACGAGCAGTACTTC.